Below, 3 T cell receptor beta chains from the same sample are listed, as sequenced in a study of blood T cell repertoires in COVID-19. Assay used: immunoSEQ multiplex PCR; TCRdb lists only in-frame clones, some missing. In the table there are under 250,000 clones, around nine tenths of which are singletons. The specimen was peripheral blood. The receptors were sampled from a man in his thirties or forties with COVID-19, enrolled during active disease.

This clone was observed a few times. The CDR3 reads CASSQTGNQYEQYF. As DNA, the CDR3 is TGCGCCAGCAGCCAGACAGGTAACCAATACGAGCAGTACTTC. This sequence joins TRBV4-1 and TRBJ2-7; possible D gene TRBD1, 6 bases. This CDR3 region has 14 residues. V was pared by 3 bases and J by 4 bases, with 13 bases between. Germline CDR1 is MGHRA and CDR2 is YSYEKL.

V gene TRBV12-3 or TRBV12-4 combines with J gene TRBJ1-6; D gene ambiguous. Deletions cut 7 bases from V and 9 bases from J, with 10 bases between. The CDR3 totals 12 residues. CDR3 in amino acids: CASTLVGSPLHF. Here the CDR3 DNA reads TGTGCCAGCACCTTGGTCGGTTCACCCCTCCACTTT.

The chain joins TRBV18 to TRBJ1-3; 10 bases match TRBD1. The CDR3 has 16 amino acids. V lost 3 bases and J lost 3; bases outside the gene matches: 5. The V gene's germline CDR1 is KGHSH and CDR2 LQKENI. The CDR3 DNA sequence: TGTGCCAGCTCACCGGGACAGGGGTTGAGTGGAAACACCATATATTTT. It yields the protein CASSPGQGLSGNTIYF.